This TCR beta chain was obtained from a study of cytomegalovirus exposure and HLA in healthy donors. In the study overall: Falling in the Caucasian-associated ancestry cluster were 81% of approximately 400 genotyped donors.

Of note for this clone: Its antigen is unknown.

This CDR3 region has 13 residues. Germline loops: CDR1 LNHDA, CDR2 SQIVND (reference sequence). The V gene lost 0 bases and the J gene lost 10 bases, with 9 bases spanning the gap. Findings and caveats of the study: Most TCR beta V segments were productive about 87% or about 30% of the time in an earlier analysis.

Vbeta (60) and Jbeta (13) primers were used in the PCR. Only in-frame clones appear in the TCRdb table, and some are missing; sequencing was by immunoSEQ multiplex PCR. The sample lists 140,000 to 150,000 clones; 61% were seen once. The clonotype originates from a male donor in good health and CMV-seronegative. Sequencing used PBMCs. The chain is built from TRBV19 and TRBJ1-4; no clear D. The CDR3 coding sequence is TGTGCCAGTAGTATAGATTTGGAGGGAAAACTGTTTTTT. It codes for CASSIDLEGKLFF.